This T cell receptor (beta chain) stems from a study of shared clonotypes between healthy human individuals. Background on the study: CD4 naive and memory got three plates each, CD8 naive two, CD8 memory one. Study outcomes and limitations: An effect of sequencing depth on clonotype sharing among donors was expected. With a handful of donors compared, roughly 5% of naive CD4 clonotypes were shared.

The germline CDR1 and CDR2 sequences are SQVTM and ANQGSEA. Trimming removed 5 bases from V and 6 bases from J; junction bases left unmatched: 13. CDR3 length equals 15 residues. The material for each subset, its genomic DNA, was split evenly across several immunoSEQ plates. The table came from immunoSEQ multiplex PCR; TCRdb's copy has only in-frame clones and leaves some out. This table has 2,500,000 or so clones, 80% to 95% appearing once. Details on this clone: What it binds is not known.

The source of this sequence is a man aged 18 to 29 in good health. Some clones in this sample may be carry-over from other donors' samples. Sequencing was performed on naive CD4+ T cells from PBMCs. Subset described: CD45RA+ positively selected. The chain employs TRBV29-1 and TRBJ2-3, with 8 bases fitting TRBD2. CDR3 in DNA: TGCAGCGTTTCTCGTACTAGCGGAGGGGGGGATACGCAGTATTTT. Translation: CSVSRTSGGGDTQYF.